This T cell receptor (beta chain) is drawn from a study of T-cell memory formation after mild COVID-19. Study-wide results and caveats: Pre-infection memory contained some responding clones, which suggested that cross-reactive memory had joined. Clones that contracted from day 15 to 85 were balanced CD4/CD8, while later expanders leaned CD4+.

The sample holds a few counts of this clonotype. Its target is unknown. Employing constant-segment primers, 5'RACE generated TCR alpha and TCR beta cDNA libraries bearing sample barcodes and UMIs. TCRdb ran MiXCR on the 5' RACE reads and lists one entry per CDR3 protein. The sample holds tens of thousands of distinct CDR3 sequences, about 13% seen once. V was clipped by 1 base and J by 3 bases, with 1 base between them. Germline V gene lookup returns CDR1 LNHNV and CDR2 YYDKDF (reference sequence). The CDR3 contains 12 residues. The chain links TRBV15 to TRBJ2-1; D is unresolved. Sequenced: PBMCs or a T cell subset sorted from them (not recorded which). The clonotype was recovered from an adult woman who had mild COVID-19 (a few samples of this study predate the infection). Cell type and time point are not known. The DNA of the CDR3 is TGTGCCACCAGCAGAGGCTACAATGAGCAGTTCTTC. Translation gives CATSRGYNEQFF.